Detailed here is one TCR beta chain. For repertoire sequencing, the TCR beta CDR3 regions were amplified from RNA transcripts. The workflow started with a first-round RT-PCR run with HTBI primers and then moved on to a second-round multiplex PCR. TCRdb reprocessed the multiplex PCR reads via MiXCR and lists one record per CDR3 protein. The sample holds 650,000 to 900,000 distinct CDR3 sequences, roughly two fifths seen once. CDR1 is LNHDA and CDR2 is SQIVND in the germline V gene (reference sequence). V was trimmed by 5 bases and J by 12 bases, leaving 17 bases between them. The CDR3 has 13 residues. These data are taken from a study of Graves' ophthalmopathy and Graves' hyperthyroidism.

The source material was peripheral blood. The chain has TRBV19 and TRBJ1-5; weak D call: TRBD1 (6 bases). This receptor was taken from an adult man with Graves' ophthalmopathy. The CDR3: CASSVARGQIQHF. The CDR3 DNA is TGTGCCAGTAGTGTAGCCCGGGGGCAGATCCAGCATTTT.